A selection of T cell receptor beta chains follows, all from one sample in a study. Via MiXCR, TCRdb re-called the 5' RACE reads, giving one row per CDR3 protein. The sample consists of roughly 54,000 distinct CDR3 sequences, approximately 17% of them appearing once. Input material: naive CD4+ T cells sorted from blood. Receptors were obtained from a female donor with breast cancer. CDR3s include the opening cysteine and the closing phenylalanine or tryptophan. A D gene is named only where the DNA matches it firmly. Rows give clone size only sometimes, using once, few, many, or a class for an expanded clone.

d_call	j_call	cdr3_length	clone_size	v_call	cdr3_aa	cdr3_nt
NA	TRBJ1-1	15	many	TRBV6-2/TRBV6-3	CASSYSRLGDTEAFF	TGTGCCAGCAGTTACTCGAGGTTGGGTGACACTGAAGCTTTCTTT
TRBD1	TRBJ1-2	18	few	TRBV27	CASTPLAGTGNRRSGYTF	TGTGCCAGCACCCCACTCGCCGGGACAGGGAACCGCAGGAGTGGCTACACCTTC
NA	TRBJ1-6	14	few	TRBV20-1	CSAKARTLASPLHF	TGCAGTGCCAAAGCCCGGACTCTGGCGTCACCCCTCCACTTT
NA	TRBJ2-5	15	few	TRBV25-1	CASSEPSLGQETQYF	TGTGCCAGCAGTGAACCGTCGTTAGGGCAAGAGACCCAGTACTTC
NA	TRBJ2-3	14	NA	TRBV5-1	CAGALAGSTDTQYF	TGCGCCGGGGCCCTGGCGGGGAGCACAGATACGCAGTATTTT
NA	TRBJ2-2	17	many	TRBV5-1	CASSPIWILANTGELFF	TGCGCCAGCAGCCCGATTTGGATACTAGCGAACACCGGGGAGCTGTTTTTT
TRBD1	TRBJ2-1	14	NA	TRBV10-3	CAITRRDRDNEQFF	TGTGCCATCACCCGACGGGACAGGGACAATGAGCAGTTCTTC
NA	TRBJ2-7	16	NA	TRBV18	CASSPLPHILGDEQYF	TGTGCCAGCTCACCACTACCTCACATCCTTGGGGACGAGCAGTACTTC
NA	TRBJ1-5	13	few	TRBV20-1	CSARDTSNQPQHF	TGCAGTGCTAGAGACACGAGCAATCAGCCCCAGCATTTT
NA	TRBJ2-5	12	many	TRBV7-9	CASSSNRETQYF	TGTGCCAGCAGCTCCAATAGGGAGACCCAGTACTTC
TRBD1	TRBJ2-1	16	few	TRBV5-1	CASSLEGQGAYNEQFF	TGCGCCAGCAGCTTGGAGGGACAGGGAGCCTACAATGAGCAGTTCTTC
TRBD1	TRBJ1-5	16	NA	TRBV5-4	CASSLVRTGSGDTQHF	TGTGCCAGCAGCTTGGTTAGGACAGGGTCTGGAGATACGCAGCATTTT
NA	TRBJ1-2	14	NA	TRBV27	CASSSRTPPYGYTF	TGTGCCAGCAGTTCAAGGACTCCACCCTATGGCTACACCTTC
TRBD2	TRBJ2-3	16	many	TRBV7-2	CASSFLSSGRTDTQYF	TGTGCCAGCAGCTTCCTTAGTAGCGGGAGAACAGATACGCAGTATTTT
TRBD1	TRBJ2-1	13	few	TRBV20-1	CSAPGQTYNEQFF	TGCAGTGCCCCGGGACAGACTTACAATGAGCAGTTCTTC
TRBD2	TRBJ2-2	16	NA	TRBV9	CASSVGLAANTGELFF	TGTGCCAGCAGCGTAGGTCTAGCGGCTAACACCGGGGAGCTGTTTTTT
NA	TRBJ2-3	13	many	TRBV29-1	CSVWTTSTDTQYF	TGCAGCGTTTGGACCACTAGCACAGATACGCAGTATTTT
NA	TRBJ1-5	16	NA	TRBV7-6	CASSLSGSHGNQPQHF	TGTGCCAGCAGCTTATCGGGGTCACATGGCAATCAGCCCCAGCATTTT
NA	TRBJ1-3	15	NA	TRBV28	CASSLRPHSGNTIYF	TGTGCCAGCAGTTTGAGACCGCACTCTGGAAACACCATATATTTT
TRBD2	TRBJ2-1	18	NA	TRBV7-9	CASSPPTIAGGLYNEQFF	TGTGCCAGCAGCCCCCCGACGATAGCGGGAGGGCTCTACAATGAGCAGTTCTTC